This T cell receptor (beta chain) was retrieved from a study of blood T cells in healthy people across ages. Deletions cut 0 bases from V and 8 bases from J, with 11 bases between. Germline V lookup: CDR1 LNHDA, CDR2 SQIVND (reference sequence). This CDR3 is built from 15 residues. General study points: Versus aged donors, long-lived donors had higher diversity and more naive CD4+ cells. Strong correlation was found linking TCR beta diversity to naive T cell percentage. The study lacked donor CMV status, which possibly confounded expanded clonotype changes.

A second PCR, run for roughly 7 to 12 cycles, used a sample-barcoded 5' primer plus a J-beta primer mix. TCRdb re-derived calls from the 5' RACE reads in MiXCR, one entry per CDR3 protein. The sample has some 1,800,000 distinct CDR3 sequences, 39% seen once. This clonotype turned up a few times. Antigen specificity is unknown. Sequenced: blood. The rearrangement links TRBV19 to TRBJ1-6; no definite D call. This receptor was identified in a human donor in good health. In DNA form, the CDR3 reads TGTGCCAGTAGTATAGAGGCCGGAGGGTATTCACCCCTCCACTTT. It encodes CASSIEAGGYSPLHF.